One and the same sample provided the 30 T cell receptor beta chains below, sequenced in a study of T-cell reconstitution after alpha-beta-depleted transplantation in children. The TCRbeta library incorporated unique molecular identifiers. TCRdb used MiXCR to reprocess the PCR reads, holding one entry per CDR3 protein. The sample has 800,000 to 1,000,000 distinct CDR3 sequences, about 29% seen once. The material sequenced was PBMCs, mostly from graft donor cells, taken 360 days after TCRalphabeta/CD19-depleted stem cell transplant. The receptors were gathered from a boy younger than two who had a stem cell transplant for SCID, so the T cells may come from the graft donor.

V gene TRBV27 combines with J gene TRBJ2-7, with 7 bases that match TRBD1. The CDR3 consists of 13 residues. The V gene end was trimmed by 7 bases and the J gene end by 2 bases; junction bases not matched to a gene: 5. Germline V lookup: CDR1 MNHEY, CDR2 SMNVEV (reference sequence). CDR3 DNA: TGTGCCAGCACCGCACAGGGGACCTACGAGCAGTACTTC. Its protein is CASTAQGTYEQYF.

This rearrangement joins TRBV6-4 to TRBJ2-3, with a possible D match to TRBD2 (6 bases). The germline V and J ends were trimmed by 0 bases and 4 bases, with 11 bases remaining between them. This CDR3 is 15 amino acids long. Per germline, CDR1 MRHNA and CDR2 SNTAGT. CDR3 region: CASSDSGTAPDTQYF. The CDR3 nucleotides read TGTGCCAGCAGTGACTCGGGGACTGCACCAGATACGCAGTATTTT.

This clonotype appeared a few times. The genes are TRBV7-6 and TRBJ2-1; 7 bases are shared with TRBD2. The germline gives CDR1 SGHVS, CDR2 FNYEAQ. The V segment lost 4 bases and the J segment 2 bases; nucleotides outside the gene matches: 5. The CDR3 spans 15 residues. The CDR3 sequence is CASSSPSGPYNEQFF. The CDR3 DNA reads TGTGCCAGCAGCTCCCCTAGCGGACCCTACAATGAGCAGTTCTTC.

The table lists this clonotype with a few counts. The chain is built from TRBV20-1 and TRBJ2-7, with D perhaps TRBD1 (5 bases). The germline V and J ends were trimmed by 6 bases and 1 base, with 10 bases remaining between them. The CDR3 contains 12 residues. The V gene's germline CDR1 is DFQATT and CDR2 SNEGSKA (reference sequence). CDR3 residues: CSANRQSYEQYF. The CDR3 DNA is TGCAGTGCAAATCGACAGTCCTACGAGCAGTACTTC.

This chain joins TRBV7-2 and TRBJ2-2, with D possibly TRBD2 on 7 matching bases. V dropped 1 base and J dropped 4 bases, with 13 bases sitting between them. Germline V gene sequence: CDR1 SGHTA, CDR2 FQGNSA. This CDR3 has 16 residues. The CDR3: CASSLGAGALTGELFF. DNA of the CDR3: TGTGCCAGCAGCTTAGGGGCGGGGGCCCTCACCGGGGAGCTGTTTTTT.

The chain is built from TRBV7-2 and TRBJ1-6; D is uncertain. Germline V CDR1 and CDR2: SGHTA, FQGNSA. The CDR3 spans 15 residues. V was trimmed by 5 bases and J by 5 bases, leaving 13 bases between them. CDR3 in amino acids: CASSPTGPNNSPLHF. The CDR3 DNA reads TGTGCCAGCAGCCCTACGGGCCCCAATAATTCACCCCTCCACTTT.

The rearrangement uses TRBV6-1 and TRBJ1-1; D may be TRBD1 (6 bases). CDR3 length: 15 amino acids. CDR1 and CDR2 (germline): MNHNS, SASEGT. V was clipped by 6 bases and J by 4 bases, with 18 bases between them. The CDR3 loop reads CASSQGGGGGTEAFF. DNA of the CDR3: TGTGCCAGCAGCCAGGGAGGGGGAGGGGGCACTGAAGCTTTCTTT.

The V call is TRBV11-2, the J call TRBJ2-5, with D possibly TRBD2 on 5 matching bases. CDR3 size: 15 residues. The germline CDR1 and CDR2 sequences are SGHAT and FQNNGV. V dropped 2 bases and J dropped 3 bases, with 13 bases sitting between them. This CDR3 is CASSLNRVGEETQYF. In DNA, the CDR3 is TGTGCCAGCAGCTTAAACCGGGTGGGAGAAGAGACCCAGTACTTC.

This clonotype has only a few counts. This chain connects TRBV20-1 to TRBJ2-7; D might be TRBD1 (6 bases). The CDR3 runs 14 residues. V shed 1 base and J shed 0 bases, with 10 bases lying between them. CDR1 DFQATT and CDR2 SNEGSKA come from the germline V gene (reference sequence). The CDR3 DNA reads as TGCAGTGCTAGAGGCAGGGGATCCTCCTACGAGCAGTACTTC. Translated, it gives CSARGRGSSYEQYF.

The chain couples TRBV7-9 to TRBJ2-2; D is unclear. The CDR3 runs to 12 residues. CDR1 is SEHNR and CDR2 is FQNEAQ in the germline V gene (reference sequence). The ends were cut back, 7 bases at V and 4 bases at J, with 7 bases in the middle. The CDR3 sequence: CASKDGTGELFF. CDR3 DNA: TGTGCCAGCAAGGACGGCACCGGGGAGCTGTTTTTT.

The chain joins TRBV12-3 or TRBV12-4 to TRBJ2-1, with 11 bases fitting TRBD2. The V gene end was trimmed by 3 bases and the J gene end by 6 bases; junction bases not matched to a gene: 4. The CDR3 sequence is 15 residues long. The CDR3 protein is CASSFETSGANEQFF. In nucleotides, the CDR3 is TGTGCCAGCAGTTTCGAGACTAGCGGGGCCAATGAGCAGTTCTTC.

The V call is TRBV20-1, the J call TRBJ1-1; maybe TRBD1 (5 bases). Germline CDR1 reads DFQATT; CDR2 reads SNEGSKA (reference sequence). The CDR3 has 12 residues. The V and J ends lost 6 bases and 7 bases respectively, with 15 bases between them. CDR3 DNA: TGCAGTGCCGCAGTGGGGCCAGATGAAGCTTTCTTT. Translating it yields CSAAVGPDEAFF.

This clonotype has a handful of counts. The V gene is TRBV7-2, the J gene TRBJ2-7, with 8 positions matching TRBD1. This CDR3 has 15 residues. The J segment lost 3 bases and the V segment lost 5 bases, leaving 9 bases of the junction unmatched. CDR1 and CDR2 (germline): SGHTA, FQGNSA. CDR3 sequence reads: CASSPRQGINYEQYF. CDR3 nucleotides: TGTGCCAGCAGCCCGAGACAGGGGATTAACTACGAGCAGTACTTC.

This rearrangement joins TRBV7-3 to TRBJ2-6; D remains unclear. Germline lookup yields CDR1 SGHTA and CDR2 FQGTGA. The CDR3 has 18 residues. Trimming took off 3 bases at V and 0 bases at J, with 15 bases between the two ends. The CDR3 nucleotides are TGTGCCAGCAGCTTCGGTTTCCGTCCCCGCTCTGGGGCCAACGTCCTGACTTTC. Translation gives CASSFGFRPRSGANVLTF.

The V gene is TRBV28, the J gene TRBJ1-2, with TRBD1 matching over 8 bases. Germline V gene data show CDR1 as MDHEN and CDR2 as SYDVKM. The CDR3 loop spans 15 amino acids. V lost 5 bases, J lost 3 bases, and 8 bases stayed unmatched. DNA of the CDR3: TGTGCCAGCAGTGATCGGGCAGGGGGCGACTATGGCTACACCTTC. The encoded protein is CASSDRAGGDYGYTF.

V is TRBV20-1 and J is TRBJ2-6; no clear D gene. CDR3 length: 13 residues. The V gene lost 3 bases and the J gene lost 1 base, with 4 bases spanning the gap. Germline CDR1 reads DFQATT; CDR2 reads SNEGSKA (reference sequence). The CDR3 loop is CSASPSGANVLTF. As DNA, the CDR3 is TGCAGTGCTAGCCCTTCTGGGGCCAACGTCCTGACTTTC.

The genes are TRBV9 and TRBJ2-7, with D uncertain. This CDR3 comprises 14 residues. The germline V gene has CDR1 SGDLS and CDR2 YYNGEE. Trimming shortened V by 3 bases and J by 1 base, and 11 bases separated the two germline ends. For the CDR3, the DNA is TGTGCCAGCAGCGCCGATTTTAGGTCCTACGAGCAGTACTTC. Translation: CASSADFRSYEQYF.

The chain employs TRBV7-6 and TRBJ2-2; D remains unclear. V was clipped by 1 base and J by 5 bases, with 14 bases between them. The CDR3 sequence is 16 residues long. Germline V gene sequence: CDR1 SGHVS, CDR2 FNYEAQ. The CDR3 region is CASSLELSRWTGELFF. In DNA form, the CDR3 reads TGTGCCAGCAGCTTAGAACTGTCCCGCTGGACCGGGGAGCTGTTTTTT.

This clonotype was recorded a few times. CDR3 sequence: CASSYVGYGNQPQHF. CDR3 DNA: TGTGCCAGCAGTTACGTGGGGTACGGGAATCAGCCCCAGCATTTT. The rearrangement joins TRBV6-2 or TRBV6-3 to TRBJ1-5; D gene unclear. Deletions cut 2 bases from V and 4 bases from J, with 12 bases between. Germline CDR1 is MNHEY and CDR2 is SVGEGT. This CDR3 has 15 amino acids.

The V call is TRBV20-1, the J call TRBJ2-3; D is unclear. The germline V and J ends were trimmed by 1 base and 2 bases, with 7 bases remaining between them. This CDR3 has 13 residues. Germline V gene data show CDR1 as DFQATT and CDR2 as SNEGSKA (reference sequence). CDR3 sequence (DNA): TGCAGTGCTAGAGCAGAATTCACAGATACGCAGTATTTT. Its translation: CSARAEFTDTQYF.

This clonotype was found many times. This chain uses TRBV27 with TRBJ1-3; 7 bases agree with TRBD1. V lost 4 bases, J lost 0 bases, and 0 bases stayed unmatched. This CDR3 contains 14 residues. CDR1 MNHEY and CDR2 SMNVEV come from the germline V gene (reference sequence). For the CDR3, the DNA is TGTGCCAGCAGTTGGGACAGCTCTGGAAACACCATATATTTT. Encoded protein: CASSWDSSGNTIYF.

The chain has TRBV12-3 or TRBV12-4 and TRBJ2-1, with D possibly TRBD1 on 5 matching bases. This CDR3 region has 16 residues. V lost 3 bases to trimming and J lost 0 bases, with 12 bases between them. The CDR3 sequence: CASSLPWGRSYNEQFF. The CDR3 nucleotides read TGTGCCAGCAGTTTGCCGTGGGGCCGCTCCTACAATGAGCAGTTCTTC.

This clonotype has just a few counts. The CDR3 coding sequence is TGCAGCGTTGAAGGAGGACGGGACGATCAGGGGGGGCAGTATTTT. Translating gives CSVEGGRDDQGGQYF. V gene TRBV29-1 combines with J gene TRBJ2-3, with D possibly TRBD1 on 7 matching bases. The CDR3 covers 15 residues. Deletions cut 1 base from V and 11 bases from J, with 22 bases between. CDR1 and CDR2 from the germline V gene are SQVTM and ANQGSEA.

The CDR3 region is CASSQEIYRGTYNEQFF. The DNA for the CDR3 is TGTGCCAGCAGCCAAGAGATCTACAGGGGAACCTACAATGAGCAGTTCTTC. The chain recombines TRBV3-1 with TRBJ2-1; TRBD1 matches at 7 bases. Germline CDR1 reads LGHDT; CDR2 reads YNNKEL (reference sequence). V shed 0 bases, J shed 2 bases, and the junction held 7 bases outside the gene matches. This CDR3 contains 17 residues.

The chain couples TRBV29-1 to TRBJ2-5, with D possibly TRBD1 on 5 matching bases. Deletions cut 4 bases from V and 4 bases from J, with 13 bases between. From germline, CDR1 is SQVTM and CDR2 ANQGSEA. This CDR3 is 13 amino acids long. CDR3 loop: CSVVGRVGETQYF. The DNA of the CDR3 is TGCAGCGTTGTAGGCAGGGTCGGAGAGACCCAGTACTTC. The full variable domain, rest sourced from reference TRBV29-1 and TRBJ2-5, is SAVISQKPSRDICQRGTSLTIQCQVDSQVTMMFWYRQQPGQSLTLIATANQGSEATYESGFVIDKFPISRPNLTFSTLTVSNMSPEDSSIYLCSVVGRVGETQYFGPGTRLLVL.

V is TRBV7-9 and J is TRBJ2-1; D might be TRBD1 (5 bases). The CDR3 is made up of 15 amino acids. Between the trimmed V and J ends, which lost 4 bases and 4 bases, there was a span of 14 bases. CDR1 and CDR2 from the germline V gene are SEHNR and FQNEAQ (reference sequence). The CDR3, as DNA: TGTGCCAGCAGCTCCCCCGGACACCCATACAATGAGCAGTTCTTC. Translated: CASSSPGHPYNEQFF.

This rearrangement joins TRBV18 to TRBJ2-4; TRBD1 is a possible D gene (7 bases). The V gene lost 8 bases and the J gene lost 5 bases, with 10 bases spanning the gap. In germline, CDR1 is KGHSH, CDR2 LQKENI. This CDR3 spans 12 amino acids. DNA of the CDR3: TGTGCCAGCGCGGGACAGCAAAACATTCAGTACTTC. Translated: CASAGQQNIQYF.

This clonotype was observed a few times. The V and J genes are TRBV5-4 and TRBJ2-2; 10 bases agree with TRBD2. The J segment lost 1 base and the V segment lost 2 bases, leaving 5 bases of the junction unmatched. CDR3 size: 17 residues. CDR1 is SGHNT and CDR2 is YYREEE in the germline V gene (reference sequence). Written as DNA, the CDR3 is TGTGCCAGCAGCTTTCCAGCGGGGGGGCGGAACACCGGGGAGCTGTTTTTT. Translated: CASSFPAGGRNTGELFF.

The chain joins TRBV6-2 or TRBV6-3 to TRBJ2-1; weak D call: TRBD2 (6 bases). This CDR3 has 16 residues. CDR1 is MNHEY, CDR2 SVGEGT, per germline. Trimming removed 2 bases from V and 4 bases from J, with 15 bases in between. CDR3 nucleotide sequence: TGTGCCAGCAGTTACCCCATGGTAGCGGCATACAATGAGCAGTTCTTC. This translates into CASSYPMVAAYNEQFF.

The CDR3 region is CASSATQGVNGYTF. The CDR3 DNA is TGTGCCAGCAGTGCGACCCAGGGAGTTAATGGCTACACCTTC. The chain joins TRBV2 to TRBJ1-2, with a possible D match to TRBD1 (5 bases). V lost 4 bases and J 6 bases, leaving 15 bases between the germline ends. The V gene's germline CDR1 is SNHLY and CDR2 FYNNEI. This CDR3 has 14 amino acids.